Listed below are T cell receptor beta chains from one sample, sequenced in a study of chronic HIV infection and antiretroviral therapy. TCRdb re-called the 5' RACE reads with MiXCR, one entry per CDR3 protein. Of 30,000 to 35,000 distinct CDR3 sequences in the sample, about 9.6% are singletons; the top ten hold 2% to 2.5%. Sequenced material: peripheral blood. These receptors were collected from an adult who had HIV and had not received antiretroviral therapy, or was an uninfected healthy control (not recorded which). Both conserved end residues are part of each CDR3. Fields, in order: clone size, D gene, CDR3 length, J gene, V gene, CDR3 DNA, CDR3 protein. A D gene is named only where the DNA matches it firmly. Clone size is shown for a subset of rows, as once, few, many or a class of expanded clone.

size: -; D: -; length: 14; J: TRBJ1-1; V: TRBV10-3; DNA: TGTGCCACCCTACCAGGGGCCATGAACACTGAAGCTTTCTTT; CDR3: CATLPGAMNTEAFF
size: medium-sized; D: -; length: 11; J: TRBJ2-3; V: TRBV2; DNA: TGTGCCAGCAGCCACACAGATACGCAGTATTTT; CDR3: CASSHTDTQYF
size: many; D: -; length: 15; J: TRBJ2-3; V: TRBV6-5; DNA: TGTGCCAGCAGTTACCGTACAGGGTCCACAGATACGCAGTATTTT; CDR3: CASSYRTGSTDTQYF
size: few; D: -; length: 14; J: TRBJ1-1; V: TRBV10-3; DNA: TGTGCCATCAGTGAGTTGGCAGGGAGCACTGAAGCTTTCTTT; CDR3: CAISELAGSTEAFF
size: many; D: -; length: 16; J: TRBJ1-1; V: TRBV5-1; DNA: TGCGCCAGCAGCTCATTCGGTGGCGAAGTGGCCACTGAAGCTTTCTTT; CDR3: CASSSFGGEVATEAFF
size: -; D: -; length: 13; J: TRBJ2-2; V: TRBV5-1; DNA: TGCGCCAGCAGCTACCAGGGTACCGGGGAGCTGTTTTTT; CDR3: CASSYQGTGELFF
size: few; D: -; length: 12; J: TRBJ2-7; V: TRBV6-2/TRBV6-3; DNA: TGTGCCAGCAGATCGGACATCTACGAGCAGTACTTC; CDR3: CASRSDIYEQYF
size: many; D: -; length: 14; J: TRBJ2-6; V: TRBV10-2; DNA: TGCGCCAGCAGTGCTCGGACTGGGGCCAACGTCCTGACTTTC; CDR3: CASSARTGANVLTF
size: -; D: -; length: 11; J: TRBJ2-7; V: TRBV6-2/TRBV6-3; DNA: TGTGCCAGCACCACAGGAAACGAGCAGTACTTC; CDR3: CASTTGNEQYF
size: -; D: TRBD1; length: 14; J: TRBJ1-1; V: TRBV10-3; DNA: TGTGCCATCAGATCTGGACAGGGAAACACTGAAGCTTTCTTT; CDR3: CAIRSGQGNTEAFF
size: few; D: -; length: 17; J: TRBJ2-6; V: TRBV7-3; DNA: TGTGCCAGCAGCTTAAATGCAGGACCCTCTGGGGCCAACGTCCTGACTTTC; CDR3: CASSLNAGPSGANVLTF